This T cell receptor beta chain is drawn from a study of blood T cells in healthy people across ages. Study-wide results and limits: Roughly linearly, TCR beta diversity per million T cells fell as age increased. The CMV status of each donor remained undetermined, and this could have confounded shifts in expanded clonotypes.

The second PCR ran roughly 7 to 12 cycles with a sample-barcoded 5' primer and J-beta primers. Each CDR3 protein is one row after TCRdb ran MiXCR on the 5' RACE reads. This sample has over a million distinct CDR3 sequences, with around 43% found just once. The authors extracted at least 5.5 micrograms of total RNA per sample. Germline V gene data show CDR1 as MNHEY and CDR2 as SMNVEV (reference sequence). Unmatched junction bases numbered 14, after V lost 6 bases and J lost 3 bases. The CDR3 is 16 residues long. Details on this clonotype: Its antigen is currently unknown.

This rearrangement joins TRBV27 to TRBJ2-7; 7 bases fit TRBD2. Sequencing was performed on blood. The receptor was isolated from a woman aged 60 to 75 in good health. The CDR3, as DNA: TGTGCCAGCAGCTTGGGGGGGTCAGGGACTCGCTACGAGCAGTACTTC. Translated: CASSLGGSGTRYEQYF.